These T cell receptor beta chains were read from a single sample in a study of human T cells and chemical hapten exposure. TCRdb redid the calling of the RACE reads with MiXCR, one entry per CDR3 protein. The table includes 65,000 or so distinct CDR3 sequences, about 6.5% detected once. Sequencing was performed on whole blood. The receptors were gathered from a female donor in good health. Some clones in this sample may be carry-over from other donors' samples. CDR3s include the opening cysteine and the closing phenylalanine or tryptophan. The D gene is left open where the match is weak. Size is stated for part of the rows, as once, few or many counts, or as a class when the clone is expanded.

clone_size: many; d_call: TRBD1; j_call: TRBJ2-3; v_call: TRBV10-3; cdr3_nt: TGTGCCATCAGGGCCACAGGGGGCAGTGGCACAGATACGCAGTATTTT; cdr3_aa: CAIRATGGSGTDTQYF
clone_size: many; d_call: TRBD2; j_call: TRBJ2-7; v_call: TRBV12-3/TRBV12-4; cdr3_nt: TGTGCCAGCAGCCGAGGTAGCGGGTACGAGCAGTACTTC; cdr3_aa: CASSRGSGYEQYF
clone_size: many; d_call: NA; j_call: TRBJ2-4; v_call: TRBV3-1; cdr3_nt: TGTGCCAGCAGCCAAGCCAAAAACATTCAGTACTTC; cdr3_aa: CASSQAKNIQYF
clone_size: many; d_call: NA; j_call: TRBJ2-3; v_call: TRBV7-2; cdr3_nt: TGTGCCAGCAGCTTAGTCCCAGGAGGAGATACGCAGTATTTT; cdr3_aa: CASSLVPGGDTQYF
clone_size: many; d_call: NA; j_call: TRBJ2-5; v_call: TRBV7-9; cdr3_nt: TGTGCCAGCAGCTCAGAAGAGACCCAGTACTTC; cdr3_aa: CASSSEETQYF
clone_size: NA; d_call: NA; j_call: TRBJ2-5; v_call: TRBV20-1; cdr3_nt: TGCAGTGCTAGAGAGGGGGCGTCGGGGGCAGAGACCCAGTACTTC; cdr3_aa: CSAREGASGAETQYF
clone_size: few; d_call: NA; j_call: TRBJ1-5; v_call: TRBV7-9; cdr3_nt: TGTGCCAGCAGCTTACAGGGCAATCAGCCCCAGCATTTT; cdr3_aa: CASSLQGNQPQHF
clone_size: many; d_call: TRBD1; j_call: TRBJ2-7; v_call: TRBV3-1; cdr3_nt: TGTGCCAGCAGCCAAGATCCGGGACAGGGGTACGAGCAGTACTTC; cdr3_aa: CASSQDPGQGYEQYF
clone_size: many; d_call: NA; j_call: TRBJ2-7; v_call: TRBV20-1; cdr3_nt: TGCAGTGCTAGCGTCGCGGGAAGGTCGTACGAGCAGTACTTC; cdr3_aa: CSASVAGRSYEQYF
clone_size: NA; d_call: NA; j_call: TRBJ2-5; v_call: TRBV7-9; cdr3_nt: TGTGCCAGCAGCCATGGGCCAGTTTTCCAAGAGACCCAGTACTTC; cdr3_aa: CASSHGPVFQETQYF
clone_size: many; d_call: TRBD1; j_call: TRBJ1-5; v_call: TRBV20-1; cdr3_nt: TGCAGTGCTAGCGGGACAGATCAGCCCCAGCATTTT; cdr3_aa: CSASGTDQPQHF
clone_size: many; d_call: NA; j_call: TRBJ2-5; v_call: TRBV7-2; cdr3_nt: TGTGCCAGCAGCTTAGACCCAGCGGGAGAGACCCAGTACTTC; cdr3_aa: CASSLDPAGETQYF
clone_size: many; d_call: NA; j_call: TRBJ1-1; v_call: TRBV12-3/TRBV12-4; cdr3_nt: TGTGCCAGCAGCCCTACAGGGAACACTGAAGCTTTCTTT; cdr3_aa: CASSPTGNTEAFF
clone_size: few; d_call: NA; j_call: TRBJ1-3; v_call: TRBV6-5; cdr3_nt: TGTGCCAGCAGTCCCAGTCCTGGAAACACCATATATTTT; cdr3_aa: CASSPSPGNTIYF
clone_size: many; d_call: NA; j_call: TRBJ1-2; v_call: TRBV10-3; cdr3_nt: TGTGCCATCAGTGAGAGGACCAGGGGAAATTATGGCTACACCTTC; cdr3_aa: CAISERTRGNYGYTF
clone_size: many; d_call: TRBD1; j_call: TRBJ2-1; v_call: TRBV27; cdr3_nt: TGTGCCAGCAGTTGGACAGGGTGGGATGAGCAGTTCTTC; cdr3_aa: CASSWTGWDEQFF
clone_size: many; d_call: NA; j_call: TRBJ1-1; v_call: TRBV2; cdr3_nt: TGTGCCAGCACCGCGGGGGTCGGCACTGAAGCTTTCTTT; cdr3_aa: CASTAGVGTEAFF
clone_size: few; d_call: NA; j_call: TRBJ1-5; v_call: TRBV6-5; cdr3_nt: TGTGCCAGCAGTTCCCTGCGGGATTATAGCAATCAGCCCCAGCATTTT; cdr3_aa: CASSSLRDYSNQPQHF
clone_size: NA; d_call: TRBD2; j_call: TRBJ2-7; v_call: TRBV14; cdr3_nt: TGTGCCAGCAGCCAAAAACTAGCGGGATCCTACGAGCAGTACTTC; cdr3_aa: CASSQKLAGSYEQYF
clone_size: few; d_call: NA; j_call: TRBJ1-1; v_call: TRBV6-5; cdr3_nt: TGTGCCAGCAGTTTCCAGCAAGACACTGAAGCTTTCTTT; cdr3_aa: CASSFQQDTEAFF
clone_size: many; d_call: NA; j_call: TRBJ2-7; v_call: TRBV12-3/TRBV12-4; cdr3_nt: TGTGCCAGCAGTTTGCGAAGGTTTTCCTACGAGCAGTACTTC; cdr3_aa: CASSLRRFSYEQYF
clone_size: few; d_call: NA; j_call: TRBJ2-1; v_call: TRBV6-5; cdr3_nt: TGTGCCAGCAATCCTATGGGGGCTAACAATGAGCAGTTCTTC; cdr3_aa: CASNPMGANNEQFF
clone_size: many; d_call: TRBD2; j_call: TRBJ2-3; v_call: TRBV27; cdr3_nt: TGTGCCAGCAGTTTAACTAGCGGGAGGTCAGATACGCAGTATTTT; cdr3_aa: CASSLTSGRSDTQYF
clone_size: many; d_call: TRBD1; j_call: TRBJ1-5; v_call: TRBV18; cdr3_nt: TGTGCCAGCTCACCGGCGACAGGGAGCAATCAGCCCCAGCATTTT; cdr3_aa: CASSPATGSNQPQHF
clone_size: few; d_call: TRBD1; j_call: TRBJ1-2; v_call: TRBV7-2; cdr3_nt: TGTGCCAGCAGCTTAAAACAGGGGAGTAACTATGGCTACACCTTC; cdr3_aa: CASSLKQGSNYGYTF
clone_size: many; d_call: NA; j_call: TRBJ1-1; v_call: TRBV7-2; cdr3_nt: TGTGCCAGCAGCTTAGTGGGGGGGGCGCCAGATGAAGCTTTCTTT; cdr3_aa: CASSLVGGAPDEAFF
clone_size: NA; d_call: TRBD1; j_call: TRBJ1-1; v_call: TRBV12-3/TRBV12-4; cdr3_nt: TGTGCCAGCAGTTTCAGACAGGGCCTTGAAGCTTTCTTT; cdr3_aa: CASSFRQGLEAFF
clone_size: many; d_call: TRBD1; j_call: TRBJ1-2; v_call: TRBV20-1; cdr3_nt: TGCAGTGCTAGATCCGTCACAGGGGAGACGGCGCAAGGCTACACCTTC; cdr3_aa: CSARSVTGETAQGYTF
clone_size: many; d_call: NA; j_call: TRBJ2-5; v_call: TRBV20-1; cdr3_nt: TGCAGTGCTATGCCCGGGGTGGAGACCCAGTACTTC; cdr3_aa: CSAMPGVETQYF
clone_size: few; d_call: NA; j_call: TRBJ2-3; v_call: TRBV2; cdr3_nt: TGTGCCAGCAGCCGTCGCCAGACAGATAGCACAGATACGCAGTATTTT; cdr3_aa: CASSRRQTDSTDTQYF
clone_size: many; d_call: TRBD1; j_call: TRBJ2-3; v_call: TRBV28; cdr3_nt: TGTGCCATTTCGGGACAGGGTAGGGGCACAGATACGCAGTATTTT; cdr3_aa: CAISGQGRGTDTQYF
clone_size: many; d_call: TRBD1; j_call: TRBJ1-1; v_call: TRBV4-1; cdr3_nt: TGCGCCAGCAGTTATGCCCTAGGGGACAGCATGAACACTGAAGCTTTCTTT; cdr3_aa: CASSYALGDSMNTEAFF
clone_size: NA; d_call: TRBD1; j_call: TRBJ2-6; v_call: TRBV6-5; cdr3_nt: TGTGCCAGCAGTTACTGGACAGGGAACGATGGGGCCAACGTCCTGACTTTC; cdr3_aa: CASSYWTGNDGANVLTF
clone_size: few; d_call: TRBD1; j_call: TRBJ1-2; v_call: TRBV2; cdr3_nt: TGTGCCGGAGAGGAAACAACAGGGGGCTCTAACTATGGCTACACCTTC; cdr3_aa: CAGEETTGGSNYGYTF
clone_size: NA; d_call: NA; j_call: TRBJ2-7; v_call: TRBV6-6; cdr3_nt: TGTGCCAGCGGCGACAGAGACGAGCAGTACTTC; cdr3_aa: CASGDRDEQYF
clone_size: few; d_call: TRBD1; j_call: TRBJ2-1; v_call: TRBV28; cdr3_nt: TGTGCCAGCAGTTTTAGTACAGGGGGAAAGAGTGAGCAGTTCTTC; cdr3_aa: CASSFSTGGKSEQFF
clone_size: many; d_call: TRBD2; j_call: TRBJ2-1; v_call: TRBV20-1; cdr3_nt: TGCAGTGCTAGACTAGCGGACAATGAGCAGTTCTTC; cdr3_aa: CSARLADNEQFF
clone_size: few; d_call: TRBD1; j_call: TRBJ1-1; v_call: TRBV7-2; cdr3_nt: TGTGCCAGCAGCTTAGAAGGGGGCTTTTACACTGAAGCTTTCTTT; cdr3_aa: CASSLEGGFYTEAFF
clone_size: many; d_call: NA; j_call: TRBJ1-2; v_call: TRBV7-2; cdr3_nt: TGTGCCAGCAGCCGAGGCAGGACAGATGGCTACACCTTC; cdr3_aa: CASSRGRTDGYTF
clone_size: many; d_call: NA; j_call: TRBJ2-1; v_call: TRBV30; cdr3_nt: TGTGCCTGCGTTAACTTTCCGGAAGCCCGAGACAATGAGCAGTTCTTC; cdr3_aa: CACVNFPEARDNEQFF
clone_size: few; d_call: NA; j_call: TRBJ1-5; v_call: TRBV6-6; cdr3_nt: TGTGCCACCGAAGGCAAAGATAGCAATCAGCCCCAGCATTTT; cdr3_aa: CATEGKDSNQPQHF